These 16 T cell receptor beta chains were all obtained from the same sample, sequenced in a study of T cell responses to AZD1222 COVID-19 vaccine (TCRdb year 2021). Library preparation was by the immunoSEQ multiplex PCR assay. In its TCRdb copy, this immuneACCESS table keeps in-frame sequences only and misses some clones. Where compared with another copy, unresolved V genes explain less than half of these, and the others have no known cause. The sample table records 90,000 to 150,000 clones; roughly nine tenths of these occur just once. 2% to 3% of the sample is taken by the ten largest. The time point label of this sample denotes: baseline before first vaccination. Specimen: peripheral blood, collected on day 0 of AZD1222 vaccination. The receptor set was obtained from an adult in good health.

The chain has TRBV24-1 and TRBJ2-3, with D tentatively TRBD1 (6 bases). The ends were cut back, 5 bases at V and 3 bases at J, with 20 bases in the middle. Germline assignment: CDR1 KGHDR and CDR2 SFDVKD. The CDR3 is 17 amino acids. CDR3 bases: TGTGCCACCAGTGCCCCGAGGGGGAAAGAGGAGACAGATACGCAGTATTTT. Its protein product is CATSAPRGKEETDTQYF.

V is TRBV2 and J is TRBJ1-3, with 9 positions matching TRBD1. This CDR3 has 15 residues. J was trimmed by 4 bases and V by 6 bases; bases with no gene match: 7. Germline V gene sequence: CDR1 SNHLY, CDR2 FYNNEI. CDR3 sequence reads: CASRPDRGVGNTIYF. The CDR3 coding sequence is TGTGCCAGCAGACCCGACAGGGGGGTAGGAAACACCATATATTTT.

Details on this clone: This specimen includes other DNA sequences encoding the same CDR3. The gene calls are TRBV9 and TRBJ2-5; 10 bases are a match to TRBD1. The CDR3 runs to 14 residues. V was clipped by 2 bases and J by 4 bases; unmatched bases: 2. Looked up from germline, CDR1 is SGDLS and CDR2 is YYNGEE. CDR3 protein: CASSVGQGRETQYF. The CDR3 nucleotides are TGTGCCAGCAGCGTGGGACAGGGGAGAGAGACCCAGTACTTC.

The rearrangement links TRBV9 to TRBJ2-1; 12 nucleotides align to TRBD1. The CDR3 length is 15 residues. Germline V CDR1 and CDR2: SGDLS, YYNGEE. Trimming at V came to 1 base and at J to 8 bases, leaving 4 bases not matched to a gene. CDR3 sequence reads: CASSVWGQGAYEQFF. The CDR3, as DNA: TGTGCCAGCAGCGTATGGGGACAGGGGGCTTATGAGCAGTTCTTC.

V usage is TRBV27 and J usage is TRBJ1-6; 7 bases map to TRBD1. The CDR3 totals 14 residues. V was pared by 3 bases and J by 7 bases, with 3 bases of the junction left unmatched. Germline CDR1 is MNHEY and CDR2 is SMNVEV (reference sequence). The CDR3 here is CASSLDRINSPLHF. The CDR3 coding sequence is TGTGCCAGCAGTTTGGACAGGATCAATTCACCCCTCCACTTT.

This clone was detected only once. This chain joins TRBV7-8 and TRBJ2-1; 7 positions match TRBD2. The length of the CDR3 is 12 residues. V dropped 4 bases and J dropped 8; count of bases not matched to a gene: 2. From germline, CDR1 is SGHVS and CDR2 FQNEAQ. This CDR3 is CASSWGRDEQFF. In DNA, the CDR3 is TGTGCCAGCAGCTGGGGGAGGGATGAGCAGTTCTTC.

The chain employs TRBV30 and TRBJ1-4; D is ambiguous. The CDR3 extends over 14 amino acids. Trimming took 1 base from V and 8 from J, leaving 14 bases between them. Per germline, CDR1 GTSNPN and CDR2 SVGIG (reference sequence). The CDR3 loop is CAWSASLPWEKLFF. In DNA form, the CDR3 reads TGTGCCTGGAGTGCAAGCCTCCCATGGGAAAAACTGTTTTTT.

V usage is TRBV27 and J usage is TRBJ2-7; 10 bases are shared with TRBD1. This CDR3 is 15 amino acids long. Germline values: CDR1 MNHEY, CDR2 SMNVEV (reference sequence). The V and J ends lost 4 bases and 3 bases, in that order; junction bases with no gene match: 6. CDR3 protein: CASSSWTGGGYEQYF. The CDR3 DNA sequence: TGTGCCAGCAGTTCGTGGACAGGGGGGGGCTACGAGCAGTACTTC.

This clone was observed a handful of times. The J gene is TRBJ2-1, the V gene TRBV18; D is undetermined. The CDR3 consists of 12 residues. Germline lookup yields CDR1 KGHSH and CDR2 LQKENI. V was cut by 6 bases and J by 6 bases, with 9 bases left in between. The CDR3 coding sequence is TGTGCCAGCTCGCAAATTGGCAATGAGCAGTTCTTC. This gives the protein CASSQIGNEQFF.

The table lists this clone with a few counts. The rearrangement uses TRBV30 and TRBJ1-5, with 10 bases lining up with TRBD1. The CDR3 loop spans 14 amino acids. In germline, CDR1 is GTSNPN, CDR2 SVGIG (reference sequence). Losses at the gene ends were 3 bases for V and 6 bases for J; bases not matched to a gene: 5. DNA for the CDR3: TGTGCCTGGAGCGGACAGGGGGTCGGTCAGCCCCAGCATTTT. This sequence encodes CAWSGQGVGQPQHF.

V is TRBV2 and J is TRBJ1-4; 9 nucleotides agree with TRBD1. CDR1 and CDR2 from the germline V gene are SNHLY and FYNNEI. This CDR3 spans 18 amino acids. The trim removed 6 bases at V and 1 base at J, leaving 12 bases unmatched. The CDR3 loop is CASRRTGEFERTNEKLFF. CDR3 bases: TGTGCCAGCAGACGGACAGGGGAATTTGAAAGAACTAATGAAAAACTGTTTTTT.

The CDR3 protein is CASSPNQNTEAFF. CDR3 bases: TGTGCCAGCTCACCAAACCAAAACACTGAAGCTTTCTTT. V gene TRBV18 combines with J gene TRBJ1-1; no reliable D call. This CDR3 is 13 amino acids long. Germline loops: CDR1 KGHSH, CDR2 LQKENI. The V end was cut by 2 bases, the J end by 2 bases, with 6 bases between.

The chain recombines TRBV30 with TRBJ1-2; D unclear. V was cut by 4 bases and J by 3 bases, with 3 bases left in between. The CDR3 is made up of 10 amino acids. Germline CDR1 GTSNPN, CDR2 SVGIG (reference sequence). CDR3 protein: CAWNYYGYTF. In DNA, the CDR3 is TGTGCCTGGAACTACTATGGCTACACCTTC.

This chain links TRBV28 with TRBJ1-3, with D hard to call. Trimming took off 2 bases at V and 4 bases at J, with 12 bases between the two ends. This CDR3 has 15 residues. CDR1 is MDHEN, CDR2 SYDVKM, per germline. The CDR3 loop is CASSLVDPSGNTIYF. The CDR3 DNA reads TGTGCCAGCAGTTTAGTTGACCCATCGGGAAACACCATATATTTT. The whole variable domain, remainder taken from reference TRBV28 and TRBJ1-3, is DVKVTQSSRYLVKRTGEKVFLECVQDMDHENMFWYRQDPGLGLRLIYFSYDVKMKEKGDIPEGYSVSREKKERFSLILESASTNQTSMYLCASSLVDPSGNTIYFGEGSWLTVV.

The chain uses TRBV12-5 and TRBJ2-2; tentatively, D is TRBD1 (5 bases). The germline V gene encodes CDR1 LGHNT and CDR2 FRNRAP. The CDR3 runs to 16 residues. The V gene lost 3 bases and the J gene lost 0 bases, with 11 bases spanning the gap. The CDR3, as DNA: TGTGCTAGTGGTTTCCCGACAGCTGCGAACACCGGGGAGCTGTTTTTT. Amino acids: CASGFPTAANTGELFF.

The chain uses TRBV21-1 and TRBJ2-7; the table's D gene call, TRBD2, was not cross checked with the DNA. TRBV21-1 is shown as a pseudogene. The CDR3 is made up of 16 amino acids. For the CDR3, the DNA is TGTGCCAGCAGCACGGACCAGGGGAGGGACCTCTACGAGCAGTACTTC. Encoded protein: CASSTDQGRDLYEQYF.